This entry describes one TCR beta chain. The target antigen is unknown. These data belong to a study of cytomegalovirus exposure and HLA in healthy donors. Per the germline V gene, CDR1 is MDHEN and CDR2 is SYDVKM. The CDR3 totals 13 residues. V trimming: 8 bases; J trimming: 8 bases; junction bases outside the gene matches: 8. Clones were read by immunoSEQ multiplex PCR, and TCRdb kept only the in-frame ones, dropping some. The sample has tens of thousands of clones; 90% to 95% are singletons. Findings and limits, study-wide: Specific recognition of CMV antigens was confirmed in vitro for a few chains (all CMV-associated).

Sequences were obtained from PBMCs. The chain has TRBV28 and TRBJ2-1; 8 bases line up with TRBD2. The sequence was collected from a woman under 40 in good health and CMV-seropositive. In DNA form, the CDR3 reads TGTGCCAGCGGAGCGGGAGTTATCGATGAGCAGTTCTTC. It yields the protein CASGAGVIDEQFF.